The source of this T cell receptor (beta chain) is a study of shared clonotypes between healthy human individuals. Study-wide points: The study found lower generation probabilities in non-shared clonotypes than in those shared by all four donors.

The authors loaded about 200 ng DNA, about 30,000 T cell genomes, into sorted-subset replicate PCRs. Sequenced by immunoSEQ multiplex PCR; TCRdb stores in-frame clones only, minus some. The sample holds more than 2,000,000 clones; roughly 92% are singletons and the top ten take over 0.12%. As concerns this clone: Its antigen is currently unknown.

The origin of this receptor is a man between 18 and 29 years old in good health. The sample comprised naive CD4+ T cells sorted from blood. Subset of the sample: CD45RA+ positively selected.

The CDR3 nucleotides are TGTGCCATCCGATCGTGGGACAGGGACTTCCGCGAGCAGTACTTC. It translates to CAIRSWDRDFREQYF. J is TRBJ2-7 and V is TRBV6-4; 9 bases line up with TRBD1. From germline, CDR1 is MRHNA and CDR2 SNTAGT. The CDR3 is 15 residues long. J was trimmed by 6 bases and V by 10 bases; bases with no gene match: 16.